Presented here are 26 T cell receptor beta chains from one specimen sequenced in a study of beta chain features in type 1 diabetes. Study-level results: TCRB CDR3 length was moderately but significantly reduced in all four CD4+ subsets of Type 1 diabetes patients.

Of the isolated RNA, all was reverse transcribed, and so the sequenced material was expressed TCRB transcripts. The repertoire was sequenced with immunoSEQ multiplex PCR; TCRdb's copy has only in-frame clones and lacks some. The sample holds a few hundred thousand clones, approximately 13% seen once. These receptors lack a known antigen. The source material was naive CD4+ T cells from blood. The origin of the receptors is a woman aged 18 to 35 with type 1 diabetes.

CDR3 loop: CASSSTRQGKFF. Written as DNA, the CDR3 is TGTGCCAGCAGCTCAACTCGACAGGGCAAGTTCTTC. The chain employs TRBV7-2 and TRBJ2-1; 7 nucleotides align to TRBD1. The CDR3 has 12 residues. Germline V gene sequence: CDR1 SGHTA, CDR2 FQGNSA. The V gene end was trimmed by 4 bases and the J gene end by 14 bases; junction bases not matched to a gene: 8.

This clone was detected a few times. The chain employs TRBV27 and TRBJ2-2, with 7 bases identical to TRBD2. The ends lost 5 bases at V and 4 bases at J; junction bases unmatched: 13. The CDR3 length is 17 residues. Per germline, CDR1 MNHEY and CDR2 SMNVEV (reference sequence). The CDR3 sequence: CASSPSWLAELTGELFF. CDR3 DNA: TGTGCCAGCAGTCCCTCGTGGCTAGCGGAACTCACCGGGGAGCTGTTTTTT.

This clone has a handful of counts. V gene TRBV5-4 combines with J gene TRBJ2-4, with D possibly TRBD2 on 6 matching bases. The V end was cut by 2 bases, the J end by 0 bases, with 9 bases between. This CDR3 comprises 15 residues. Looked up from germline, CDR1 is SGHNT and CDR2 is YYREEE (reference sequence). The CDR3 bases are TGTGCCAGCAGCTTTAGGGAGGTAGCCAAAAACATTCAGTACTTC. Translated: CASSFREVAKNIQYF.

This clone appeared a few times. V and J are TRBV5-1 and TRBJ2-1, with 8 bases identical to TRBD2. This CDR3 has 22 residues. The germline V gene has CDR1 SGHRS and CDR2 YFSETQ. Trimming at V came to 2 bases and at J to 0 bases, leaving 22 bases not matched to a gene. The CDR3 region is CASSFQGSVGTSGPSSYNEQFF. The CDR3 nucleotides are TGCGCCAGCAGCTTCCAGGGTTCGGTGGGAACTAGCGGACCCTCCTCCTACAATGAGCAGTTCTTC.

This clone was counted between two and nine times. The chain joins TRBV28 to TRBJ1-2; TRBD1 is a possible D gene (5 bases). The ends were cut back, 11 bases at V and 2 bases at J, with 12 bases in the middle. From germline, CDR1 is MDHEN and CDR2 SYDVKM. CDR3 size: 12 residues. CDR3 amino acids: CASGGGNYGYTF. The CDR3 bases are TGTGCCTCCGGCGGGGGGAACTATGGCTACACCTTC.

This chain connects TRBV4-3 to TRBJ1-1, with 7 bases matching TRBD1. This CDR3 comprises 17 residues. Germline assignment: CDR1 LGHNA and CDR2 YSLEER. V shed 1 base and J 10 bases; nucleotides not matched to a gene: 18. The CDR3 DNA reads TGCGCCAGCAGCCAAGCCGGGACAGACTACCCGAGGGTTAGAGCTTTCTTT. Amino acid sequence: CASSQAGTDYPRVRAFF.

This sequence joins TRBV11-2 and TRBJ2-5; weak D call: TRBD2 (6 bases). Per the germline V gene, CDR1 is SGHAT and CDR2 is FQNNGV. V was shortened by 0 bases and J by 0 bases, with 20 bases between the two germline ends. This CDR3 is built from 19 residues. The CDR3 sequence: CASSLEWRRASLYQETQYF. As DNA, the CDR3 is TGTGCCAGCAGCTTAGAATGGAGGAGGGCCAGCCTGTACCAAGAGACCCAGTACTTC.

The chain carries TRBV14 and TRBJ1-1; TRBD1 agrees at 9 bases. Per germline, CDR1 SGHDN and CDR2 FVKESK. CDR3 length: 17 residues. J was trimmed by 0 bases and V by 3 bases; bases with no gene match: 8. For the CDR3, the DNA is TGTGCCAGCAGCCACGTCCCGGGACAGGGAATGAACACTGAAGCTTTCTTT. Protein product: CASSHVPGQGMNTEAFF.

This sequence joins TRBV9 and TRBJ2-1; D remains ambiguous. There are 15 residues in the CDR3. V dropped 4 bases and J dropped 0 bases, with 11 bases sitting between them. In germline, CDR1 is SGDLS, CDR2 YYNGEE. The CDR3 DNA follows: TGTGCCAGCAGCCCTGAGAGGCCCTCCTACAATGAGCAGTTCTTC. Translated: CASSPERPSYNEQFF.

CDR3 DNA sequence: TGCGCCAGCAGCTTGGCGTGGGCAGCCGAAGCTTTCTTT. Protein sequence: CASSLAWAAEAFF. This chain connects TRBV5-1 to TRBJ1-1; D not resolved. CDR1 and CDR2 (germline): SGHRS, YFSETQ. This CDR3 is built from 13 residues. Trimming stripped 0 bases from V and 8 bases from J, with 11 bases between.

The table lists this clone with a few counts. The chain carries TRBV11-3 and TRBJ1-2; D is ambiguous. V lost 2 bases, J lost 7 bases, and 8 bases lay in between. This CDR3 spans 12 amino acids. The V gene's germline CDR1 is SGHNT and CDR2 YENEEA. The CDR3 here is CASSLNGFGYTF. The CDR3 DNA follows: TGTGCCAGCAGCTTAAACGGGTTTGGCTACACCTTC.

V gene TRBV27 combines with J gene TRBJ1-1, with D perhaps TRBD1 (6 bases). The CDR3 is 15 residues long. The V end was cut by 1 base, the J end by 8 bases, with 17 bases between. Per the germline V gene, CDR1 is MNHEY and CDR2 is SMNVEV (reference sequence). CDR3 sequence: CASSLFGRGRLEAFF. CDR3 nucleotide sequence: TGTGCCAGCAGTTTATTTGGCAGGGGCCGACTCGAAGCTTTCTTT.

This clone was detected only a few times. V is TRBV7-2 and J is TRBJ1-5; a possible D gene is TRBD1 (6 bases). Germline V gene data show CDR1 as SGHTA and CDR2 as FQGNSA. V was clipped by 1 base and J by 4 bases, with 11 bases between them. The CDR3 sequence is 15 residues long. CDR3 DNA: TGTGCCAGCAGCTTAGGCAGGGGCGGGAATCAGCCCCAGCATTTT. Amino acid sequence: CASSLGRGGNQPQHF.

This chain uses TRBV7-9 with TRBJ1-4, with 9 nucleotides matching TRBD1. J lost 7 bases, V lost 3 bases, and 6 bases had no gene match. Germline assignment: CDR1 SEHNR and CDR2 FQNEAQ (reference sequence). This CDR3 spans 15 amino acids. The CDR3 loop reads CASSFSGTGSEKLFF. As DNA, the CDR3 is TGTGCCAGCAGCTTCTCCGGGACAGGGTCTGAAAAACTGTTTTTT.

Written as DNA, the CDR3 is TGTGCCAGCAGCTTCAGGGATCCCGGGGAGCTGTTTTTT. It codes for CASSFRDPGELFF. The V and J genes are TRBV7-9 and TRBJ2-2; D perhaps matches TRBD1 (5 bases). Germline-derived CDR1 and CDR2 are SEHNR and FQNEAQ (reference sequence). The CDR3 is 13 residues long. The V end lost 3 bases, the J end lost 6 bases, and 8 bases lay between the germline ends.

This clone turned up a few times. This chain uses TRBV30 with TRBJ2-3; D remains ambiguous. Trimming stripped 6 bases from V and 0 bases from J, with 16 bases between. The CDR3 extends over 15 amino acids. Germline V CDR1 and CDR2: GTSNPN, SVGIG (reference sequence). The CDR3: CACLRIRFSTDTQYF. In DNA form, the CDR3 reads TGTGCCTGTTTGCGGATACGATTTAGCACAGATACGCAGTATTTT.

This clone was observed a few times. The V and J genes are TRBV6-5 and TRBJ2-3, with 8 nucleotides matching TRBD2. J was trimmed by 4 bases and V by 8 bases; bases with no gene match: 8. CDR3 length equals 14 residues. The germline CDR1 and CDR2 sequences are MNHEY and SVGAGI. CDR3 sequence reads: CASVAGRNADTQYF. CDR3 nucleotides: TGTGCCAGCGTAGCGGGACGAAACGCAGATACGCAGTATTTT.

This clone was seen a few times. The CDR3 DNA follows: TGCGCCAGTGCTTTATTGGGGCTTCCGAACACCGGGGAGCTGTTTTTT. Its protein is CASALLGLPNTGELFF. The chain is built from TRBV5-1 and TRBJ2-2; a weak D match, TRBD1 (5 bases). CDR1 is SGHRS and CDR2 is YFSETQ in the germline V gene. This CDR3 has 16 amino acids. The V end was cut by 8 bases, the J end by 0 bases, with 17 bases between.

This clone was recorded a few times. The chain employs TRBV2 and TRBJ2-7, with no clear D. Germline V gene lookup returns CDR1 SNHLY and CDR2 FYNNEI. Trimming took 2 bases from V and 3 from J, leaving 5 bases between them. The CDR3 covers 12 residues. The CDR3 here is CASSETDYEQYV. CDR3 in DNA: TGTGCCAGCAGTGAAACTGACTACGAGCAGTACGTC.

This chain uses TRBV7-9 with TRBJ2-1; D is unclear. Germline V gene sequence: CDR1 SEHNR, CDR2 FQNEAQ (reference sequence). V lost 1 base to trimming and J lost 6 bases, with 10 bases between them. The CDR3 totals 14 residues. The CDR3 spells CASSLGVTPNEQFF. The DNA of the CDR3 is TGTGCCAGCAGCTTAGGCGTCACTCCCAATGAGCAGTTCTTC.

The chain links TRBV19 to TRBJ1-1, with D possibly being TRBD1 (5 bases). V lost 8 bases and J lost 2, with 9 bases in between. The length of the CDR3 is 12 residues. Germline V gene lookup returns CDR1 LNHDA and CDR2 SQIVND (reference sequence). The CDR3 DNA sequence: TGTGCCAGTTCCGACAGAAACACTGAAGCTTTCTTT. Translating it yields CASSDRNTEAFF. The full variable domain, completed using reference TRBV19 and TRBJ1-1, is DGGITQSPKYLFRKEGQNVTLSCEQNLNHDAMYWYRQDPGQGLRLIYYSQIVNDFQKGDIAEGYSVSREKKESFPLTVTSAQKNPTAFYLCASSDRNTEAFFGQGTRLTVV.

The chain joins TRBV7-2 to TRBJ2-5, with 7 bases lining up with TRBD1. This CDR3 is 15 amino acids long. Germline V gene sequence: CDR1 SGHTA, CDR2 FQGNSA. J was trimmed by 2 bases and V by 6 bases; bases with no gene match: 9. The CDR3 reads CASRPQTGLQETQYF. The CDR3 region has the DNA TGTGCCAGCAGGCCACAGACAGGGCTACAAGAGACCCAGTACTTC.

The rearrangement uses TRBV6-5 and TRBJ1-1; D gene ambiguous. This CDR3 has 10 amino acids. Trimming stripped 8 bases from V and 6 bases from J, with 7 bases between. Per germline, CDR1 MNHEY and CDR2 SVGAGI. CDR3: CASGRAEAFF. For the CDR3, the DNA is TGTGCCAGCGGGCGGGCTGAAGCTTTCTTT.

This clone was detected a few times. The sample carries other DNA sequences with the same CDR3. The genes are TRBV11-2 and TRBJ2-1, with TRBD2 matching 9 bases. Germline CDR1 SGHAT, CDR2 FQNNGV. The V gene end was trimmed by 1 base and the J gene end by 4 bases; junction bases not matched to a gene: 2. The CDR3 runs 15 residues. CDR3 coding DNA: TGTGCCAGCAGCTTAGGGCTAGCGGGGTACAATGAGCAGTTCTTC. It encodes CASSLGLAGYNEQFF.

V and J are TRBV29-1 and TRBJ2-1; 11 nucleotides agree with TRBD2. Per germline, CDR1 SQVTM and CDR2 ANQGSEA. V was clipped by 0 bases and J by 6 bases; unmatched bases: 7. This CDR3 comprises 16 residues. The CDR3 bases are TGCAGCGTTGAAGACCGTAGGCTAGCGGGAGGCAATGAGCAGTTCTTC. Protein product: CSVEDRRLAGGNEQFF.

CDR3: CASSLSGTGVPYEQYV. The CDR3 DNA follows: TGCGCCAGCAGCCTCTCCGGGACAGGGGTGCCCTACGAGCAGTACGTC. The chain is built from TRBV5-1 and TRBJ2-7; 10 bases match TRBD1. V was clipped by 4 bases and J by 2 bases; unmatched bases: 9. This CDR3 is built from 16 residues. Germline V gene data show CDR1 as SGHRS and CDR2 as YFSETQ.